This entry describes one T cell receptor beta chain. The assay was immunoSEQ multiplex PCR, and TCRdb's table has in-frame clones only and misses some. The table lists about 6,800 clones, about 75% of them singletons. The data originate from a study of high-grade serous ovarian cancer treatment subgroups. Tumor samples were obtained before definitive surgery or chemotherapy. This CDR3 region has 15 residues. The V and J ends lost 7 bases and 1 base respectively, with 15 bases between them. The germline CDR1 and CDR2 sequences are SGHTS and YDEGEE. The sample comprised tumor tissue. The chain uses TRBV5-8 and TRBJ1-5, with TRBD1 as a possible D gene (6 bases). This clonotype was sampled from a human donor with high-grade serous ovarian cancer. CDR3 in amino acids: CASSLEGGSNQPQHF. As DNA, the CDR3 is TGTGCCAGCTCGCTTGAGGGGGGGAGCAATCAGCCCCAGCATTTT.